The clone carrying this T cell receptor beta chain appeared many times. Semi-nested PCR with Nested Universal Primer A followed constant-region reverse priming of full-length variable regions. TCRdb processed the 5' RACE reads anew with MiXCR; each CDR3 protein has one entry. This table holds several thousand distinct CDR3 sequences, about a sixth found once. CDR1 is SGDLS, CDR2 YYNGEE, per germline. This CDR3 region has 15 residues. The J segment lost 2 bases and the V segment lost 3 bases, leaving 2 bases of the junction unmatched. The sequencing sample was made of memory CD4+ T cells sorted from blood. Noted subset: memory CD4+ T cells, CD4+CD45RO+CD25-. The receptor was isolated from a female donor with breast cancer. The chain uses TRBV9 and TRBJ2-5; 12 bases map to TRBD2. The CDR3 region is CASSATSGRQETQYF. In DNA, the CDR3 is TGTGCCAGCAGCGCGACTAGCGGGAGACAAGAGACCCAGTACTTC.